This TCR beta chain was sequenced for a study of PD-1 blockade in classical Hodgkin lymphoma (dated by TCRdb to about 2020). In the study overall: Nivolumab dosing was 3 mg/kg intravenously every 2 weeks, continuing until either disease progression or unacceptable toxicity. To define a peripheral blood immune signature of response to PD-1 blockade in classical Hodgkin lymphoma, the study combined TCR beta sequencing with CyTOF. Overall study outcomes, separate from this receptor: Newly diagnosed patients were reported to have lower baseline TCR diversity than healthy donors, and relapsed/refractory patients were reported to have lower baseline TCR diversity still. The study was limited to a single clinical trial cohort, and causes of repertoire differences, possibly disease activity or prior therapy, remained undefined. Lower diversity was observed in patients in whom nivolumab was started less than 1 year after ASCT, and these patients were excluded from later analyses so that confounding by immune reconstitution would be avoided. A significant rise by C4D1 was seen in CD4+ but not CD8+ TCR diversity (p=0.0027 vs p=0.16), with the rise being most apparent in complete responders (p=0.02). Trial patients achieving complete response had baseline diversity similar to newly diagnosed patients, whereas partial responders and progressors had significantly lower diversity.

The Qiagen DNeasy kit was used to extract genomic DNA both from unsorted PBMCs and from the negatively selected CD4+ and CD8+ fractions. TCR beta CDR3 regions were subjected to amplification by immunoSEQ multiplex PCR with primers that anneal to V and J segments. A synthetic immune receptor repertoire was used to minimize amplification bias, and any residual bias was removed computationally once sequencing was done. The original pipeline was this. Repertoire diversity was quantified as the Shannon entropy index using custom Python scripts. Unsorted, CD4+ and CD8+ repertoires were analyzed separately, except in combined analyses where CD4+ and CD8+ sequences were merged in silico. A clone counted as expanded when the clone's frequency after treatment rose at least 2-fold relative to C1D1, and clones undetected at baseline were given a pseudocount of 0.5. Singleton clones were defined as clones with 0 or 1 copy at C1D1, and non-singleton clones were defined as clones with 2 or more copies. Clones expanded in unsorted samples were annotated as CD4+, CD8+ or unknown by matching protein sequences in sorted samples from the same patient. Wilcoxon tests on paired samples were used to test changes in diversity from C1D1 to C4D1. The clones in this table, taken by TCRdb from immuneACCESS, are in-frame only. Not every clone is retained; where verified, under half of the shortfall comes from an unresolved V gene, and the cause of the rest is unknown. That table supplies the V and J calls and clone size; D and trimming were determined from the DNA. For this sample the table gives 28,000 or so clones, of which around 72% were detected only once. The ten largest make up approximately 3.6% of the sample.

According to the germline V gene, CDR1 reads SGHVS and CDR2 reads FQNEAQ. The CDR3 sequence holds 16 residues, the cysteine and phenylalanine included. Only the CDR3 DNA stays, 48 bases, in frame from base 1. V is cut by 2 bases and J by 2 bases, and the space between the germline ends is 15 bases. The time point label corresponds to: cycle 4 day 1 (C4D1), after about 6 weeks of nivolumab. Relapse after autologous stem cell transplantation had occurred in all trial patients, and cohorts A, B and C were distinguished by prior brentuximab vedotin exposure. The trial cohort was composed of around 60 patients with relapsed/refractory classical Hodgkin lymphoma, for whom complete response, partial response or progressive disease was recorded as best overall response. Trial patients were treated with single-agent nivolumab in the multi-cohort phase II CheckMate 205 trial. An independent review committee assessed best overall response using the 2007 International Working Group response criteria. Trial PBMCs were obtained immediately prior to nivolumab initiation (C1D1) and on therapy at cycle 2 day 1 and cycle 4 day 1. Peripheral blood was collected in 8 mL Vacutainer Cell Preparation Tubes, from which PBMCs were isolated by centrifugation and then cryopreserved.

On this clone itself: Its recognized antigen is unknown. Base qualities are not at hand, and no much larger clone is one base apart.

The sequence is built from TRBV7-8 and TRBJ2-5; no D segment can be confidently identified. The sample in question was peripheral blood mononuclear cells (PBMCs), obtained before the fourth cycle of nivolumab. This receptor was taken from a human donor with classical Hodgkin lymphoma. The CDR3 protein is CASSLSPRPPQETQYF. The DNA sequence follows: TGTGCCAGCAGCTTAAGTCCCCGCCCCCCTCAAGAGACCCAGTACTTC.